Following are 2 T cell receptor beta chains from one sample sequenced in a study of PD-1 blockade in classical Hodgkin lymphoma. Documented time point: newly diagnosed, previously untreated cHL patient sample. Measured with immunoSEQ multiplex PCR; TCRdb has only the in-frame clones, and not every one. Among 20,000 to 25,000 clones listed, around 94% were seen once. Sequenced material: peripheral blood mononuclear cells (PBMCs). These receptors were taken from a human donor with classical Hodgkin lymphoma.

The rearrangement links TRBV6-5 to TRBJ1-2, with a possible D match to TRBD1 (6 bases). V lost 7 bases to trimming and J lost 6 bases, with 21 bases between them. CDR3 length: 15 residues. Germline V gene lookup returns CDR1 MNHEY and CDR2 SVGAGI. CDR3 nucleotide sequence: TGTGCCAGCAAAATGGCCCGACAGGCTAAGGATGGCTACACCTTC. Protein: CASKMARQAKDGYTF.

The chain employs TRBV9 and TRBJ2-6; D gene unclear. The germline V gene has CDR1 SGDLS and CDR2 YYNGEE. CDR3 size: 22 residues. V shed 0 bases and J shed 0 bases, with 25 bases lying between them. CDR3 sequence reads: CASSVAQKNKKTLSSGANVLTF. The DNA of the CDR3 is TGTGCCAGCAGCGTAGCTCAAAAAAACAAGAAAACACTGTCCTCTGGGGCCAACGTCCTGACTTTC.